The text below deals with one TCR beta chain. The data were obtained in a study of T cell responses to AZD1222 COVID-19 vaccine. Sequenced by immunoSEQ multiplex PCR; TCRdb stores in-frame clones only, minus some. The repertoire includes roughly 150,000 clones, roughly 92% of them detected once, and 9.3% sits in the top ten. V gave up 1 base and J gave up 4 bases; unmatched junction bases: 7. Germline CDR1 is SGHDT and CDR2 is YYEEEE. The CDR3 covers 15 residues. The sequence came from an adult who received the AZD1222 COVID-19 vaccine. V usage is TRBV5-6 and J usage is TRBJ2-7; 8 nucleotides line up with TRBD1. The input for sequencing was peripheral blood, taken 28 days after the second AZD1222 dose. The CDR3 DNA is TGTGCCAGCAGCTTGCTATGGCAGGGGGCGTACGAGCAGTACTTC. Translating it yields CASSLLWQGAYEQYF.